What follows is one T cell receptor beta chain and its context. The data originate from a study of blood T cell repertoires in COVID-19. Overall study context: Samples of COVID-19 (acute and convalescent) were obtained from the United States, Italy and Spain.

The CDR3 runs 13 residues. Trimming took off 10 bases at V and 3 bases at J, with 15 bases between the two ends. CDR1 is MGHDK and CDR2 is SYGVNS in the germline V gene. The table came from immunoSEQ multiplex PCR; TCRdb's copy has only in-frame clones and leaves some out. The sample holds 200,000 to 300,000 clones, approximately 90% seen once. The TCR originated in a woman aged 40 to 50 with acute or convalescent COVID-19. The chain recombines TRBV25-1 with TRBJ1-1, with D unclear. Sequences were obtained from peripheral blood. DNA for the CDR3: TGTGCCACTAATGAGGCCGGGGACACTGAAGCTTTCTTT. Residues: CATNEAGDTEAFF.